Presented here are 25 T cell receptor beta chains from one specimen sequenced in a study of regulatory T cells in long-lasting Graves disease (dated by TCRdb to about 2021). The library was built by means of multiplex PCR. The sequencer was an Illumina HiSeq 4000. CDR3 regions were amplified by Arm-PCR with iRepertoire HTBI primers to construct TCR beta libraries. TCRdb reprocessed the public reads (quality trimming at Q25 with fastp, clone calling with MiXCR) and kept in-frame beta chains. One record per CDR3 amino acid sequence lists the most common genes and DNA. Within this sample are roughly 530,000 distinct CDR3 sequences, with around 16% of them counted one time only. Jointly, the top ten make up 20% to 25% of the sample. The time point label on this specimen signifies: newly diagnosed GD, antithyroid drugs for less than 3 months. For both TCR sequencing and RNA sequencing, RNA was extracted from PBMCs using TRIzol.

These data were also filed under a second study, of T cells in Graves' hyperthyroidism and ophthalmopathy.

The source was peripheral blood mononuclear cells (PBMCs), collected at new diagnosis, from a patient treated with antithyroid drugs. Receptor source: a woman aged 35-65 years with Graves disease. Donor details come from another sample of the same person, matched by shared clones.

In this sample, this clonotype turned up many times. At one end, the junction sequence differs from germline, possibly due to a read error. The CDR3 DNA follows: TGTGCCAGCAGCCCGGACGGAAACTATGGCTACACCTTC. Encoded protein: CASSPDGNYGYTF. The V call is TRBV5-1, the J call TRBJ1-2; D is unresolved. The CDR3 length is 13 residues. Germline CDR1 and CDR2: SGHRS and YFSETQ.

This clonotype occurred many times. The chain links TRBV2 to TRBJ2-1; D is undetermined. This CDR3 is 15 amino acids long. Germline V CDR1 and CDR2: SNHLY, FYNNEI. Trimming took 1 base from V and 3 from J, leaving 10 bases between them. In nucleotides, the CDR3 is TGTGCCAGCAGTGAAGGACTGCAATACTACAATGAGCAGTTCTTC. Translated: CASSEGLQYYNEQFF. The whole variable domain, remainder taken from reference TRBV2 and TRBJ2-1, is EPEVTQTPSHQVTQMGQEVILRCVPISNHLYFYWYRQILGQKVEFLVSFYNNEISEKSEIFDDQFSVERPDGSNFTLKIRSTKLEDSAMYFCASSEGLQYYNEQFFGPGTRLTVL.

This clonotype was detected only a few times. The chain couples TRBV5-6 to TRBJ2-7; tentatively, D is TRBD1 (5 bases). This CDR3 is built from 14 residues. Germline V gene sequence: CDR1 SGHDT, CDR2 YYEEEE. V lost 5 bases, J lost 4 bases, and 16 bases lay in between. CDR3 loop: CASRPKTGLYEQYF. As DNA, the CDR3 is TGTGCCAGCAGACCGAAAACAGGCCTGTACGAGCAGTACTTC.

In this sample, this clonotype turned up a few times. This chain uses TRBV5-1 with TRBJ1-1, with D hard to call. This CDR3 spans 14 amino acids. Germline V CDR1 and CDR2: SGHRS, YFSETQ. V was clipped by 1 base and J by 3 bases, with 10 bases between them. The CDR3 nucleotides are TGCGCCAGCAGCTTGCAGTCTTGGTACACTGAAGCTTTCTTT. Translating gives CASSLQSWYTEAFF.

CDR3 nucleotides: TGCGCCAGCAGCCAAGATGGGTTCAATCAGCCCCAGCATTTT. Amino acid sequence: CASSQDGFNQPQHF. This chain links TRBV4-1 with TRBJ1-5, with D unresolved. The germline CDR1 and CDR2 sequences are MGHRA and YSYEKL. This CDR3 is 14 amino acids long. V lost 0 bases to trimming and J lost 3 bases, with 6 bases between them.

The gene calls are TRBV29-1 and TRBJ2-2; 8 bases agree with TRBD1. Trimming at V came to 7 bases and at J to 7 bases, leaving 8 bases not matched to a gene. The CDR3 has 13 residues. CDR1 SQVTM and CDR2 ANQGSEA come from the germline V gene. The CDR3 region has the DNA TGCAGCGCCGCAGGGGGCTTGAACGGGGAGCTGTTTTTT. Amino acids: CSAAGGLNGELFF.

The sample holds many counts of this clonotype. This CDR3 is CSARDQGLAFF. In nucleotides, the CDR3 is TGCAGTGCTAGAGATCAGGGGCTGGCTTTCTTT. The V gene is TRBV20-1, the J gene TRBJ1-1; D is possibly TRBD1 (6 bases). Germline V lookup: CDR1 DFQATT, CDR2 SNEGSKA (reference sequence). The CDR3 loop spans 11 amino acids. Trimming took off 0 bases at V and 11 bases at J, with 10 bases between the two ends.

This clonotype occurred a few times. The CDR3 end shows no conserved phenylalanine or tryptophan, and so a read error is likely. The chain recombines TRBV2 with TRBJ1-2; D call uncertain. The CDR3 spans 15 residues. The germline V gene has CDR1 SNHLY and CDR2 FYNNEI. The V and J ends lost 7 bases and 0 bases respectively, with 15 bases between them. In DNA form, the CDR3 reads TGTGCCAGCACTACATACGGGAGAACTAACTATGGCTACACCCTC. Its protein is CASTTYGRTNYGYTL.

This clonotype was counted a few times. The V gene is TRBV5-1, the J gene TRBJ2-3; no firm D call. Per germline, CDR1 SGHRS and CDR2 YFSETQ. V was clipped by 4 bases and J by 0 bases, with 9 bases between them. The CDR3 is made up of 14 amino acids. The CDR3 sequence is CASSSEPSTDTQYF. CDR3 bases: TGCGCCAGCAGCAGTGAACCTAGCACAGATACGCAGTATTTT. Full variable domain (missing parts from reference TRBV5-1 and TRBJ2-3): KAGVTQTPRYLIKTRGQQVTLSCSPISGHRSVSWYQQTPGQGLQFLFEYFSETQRNKGNFPGRFSGRQFSNSRSEMNVSTLELGDSALYLCASSSEPSTDTQYFGPGTRLTVL.

As concerns this clonotype: Sequence at one end of the junction differs from germline and may be a read error. The chain couples TRBV12-3 or TRBV12-4 to TRBJ2-7; 11 bases map to TRBD1. The CDR3 sequence is 14 residues long. CDR3 in amino acids: CAISGTGGADEQYF. The CDR3, as DNA: TGTGCCATCAGTGGGACAGGGGGAGCGGACGAGCAGTACTTC.

In this sample, this clonotype turned up many times. V gene TRBV12-3 or TRBV12-4 combines with J gene TRBJ1-5, with D maybe TRBD1 (6 bases). The CDR3 totals 15 residues. Deletions cut 4 bases from V and 0 bases from J, with 10 bases between. CDR3 amino acids: CASSSQGSSNQPQHF. The CDR3 DNA reads as TGTGCCAGCAGTTCACAGGGTTCTAGCAATCAGCCCCAGCATTTT.

This clonotype was observed at least ten times. The rearrangement uses TRBV10-3 and TRBJ2-3; 8 positions match TRBD2. Unmatched junction bases numbered 12, after V lost 9 bases and J lost 4 bases. The CDR3 spans 15 residues. Germline lookup yields CDR1 ENHRY and CDR2 SYGVKD. For the CDR3, the DNA is TGTGCCATTCGCGAGTCCGGGGGGGCCTCAGATACGCAGTATTTT. Protein: CAIRESGGASDTQYF.

A note on this clonotype: One base away lies a much larger clone, so this may be a sequencing read error. In nucleotides, the CDR3 is TGTGCCAGCAGCCAGCGGGGGATTTACACAGATACGCAGTATTTT. This gives the protein CASSQRGIYTDTQYF. The V gene is TRBV28, the J gene TRBJ2-3; 8 bases are a match to TRBD2. V lost 6 bases, J lost 2 bases, and 7 bases stayed unmatched. From germline, CDR1 is MDHEN and CDR2 SYDVKM. CDR3 size: 15 residues. The full variable domain, with the rest looked up from reference TRBV28 and TRBJ2-3, is DVKVTQSSRYLVKRTGEKVFLECVQDMDHENMFWYRQDPGLGLRLIYFSYDVKMKEKGDIPEGYSVSREKKERFSLILESASTNQTSMYLCASSQRGIYTDTQYFGPGTRLTVL.

DNA for the CDR3: TGCGCCAGCAGCTCCCCCCGGGACAGGGTTTCCGCTGAGCAGTTCTTC. Its translation is CASSSPRDRVSAEQFF. V is TRBV5-1 and J is TRBJ2-1, with 9 bases aligning to TRBD1. Germline assignment: CDR1 SGHRS and CDR2 YFSETQ. V trimming: 3 bases; J trimming: 9 bases; junction bases outside the gene matches: 13. CDR3 size: 16 residues.

This clonotype was observed at least ten times. V and J are TRBV10-3 and TRBJ2-7; the match to TRBD1 covers 9 bases. Per germline, CDR1 ENHRY and CDR2 SYGVKD. Unmatched junction bases numbered 7, after V lost 5 bases and J lost 5 bases. The CDR3 extends over 14 amino acids. The CDR3 nucleotides are TGTGCCATCAGTCCCGACAGGGGGACCAACGAGCAGTACTTC. Protein: CAISPDRGTNEQYF.

This sequence joins TRBV10-3 and TRBJ1-4, with D uncertain. Looked up from germline, CDR1 is ENHRY and CDR2 is SYGVKD. This CDR3 is 16 amino acids long. V was trimmed by 2 bases and J by 4 bases, leaving 14 bases between them. CDR3 sequence: CAISERQLGNNEKLFF. Written as DNA, the CDR3 is TGTGCCATCAGTGAGAGACAATTGGGCAATAATGAAAAACTGTTTTTT.

The chain recombines TRBV29-1 with TRBJ2-7; D is unresolved. The germline CDR1 and CDR2 sequences are SQVTM and ANQGSEA. CDR3 length: 11 residues. Trimming took 5 bases from V and 5 from J, leaving 10 bases between them. For the CDR3, the DNA is TGCAGCGTTAAGGCTATGGACGAGCAGTACTTC. Translated: CSVKAMDEQYF.

Comments on this clonotype: Possible read error: a much larger clone is one base away. The chain joins TRBV20-1 to TRBJ2-7, with 10 bases aligning to TRBD1. The CDR3 runs to 15 residues. Germline values: CDR1 DFQATT, CDR2 SNEGSKA (reference sequence). The CDR3 sequence: CSARDGTGVDYERYF. The CDR3 DNA is TGCAGTGCTAGAGATGGGACAGGGGTCGATTACGAGCGGTACTTC.

This clonotype was detected only once. The chain employs TRBV5-1 and TRBJ2-5; D possibly uses TRBD1 or TRBD2 (6 bases each). The ends were cut back, 4 bases at V and 3 bases at J, with 19 bases in the middle. The CDR3 spans 16 residues. Looked up from germline, CDR1 is SGHRS and CDR2 is YFSETQ. The CDR3 loop is CASSPGRRAGEETQYF. In nucleotides, the CDR3 is TGCGCCAGCAGCCCTGGAAGGAGGGCAGGGGAAGAGACCCAGTACTTC. Together with reference TRBV5-1 and TRBJ2-5, the CDR3 gives the full variable domain: KAGVTQTPRYLIKTRGQQVTLSCSPISGHRSVSWYQQTPGQGLQFLFEYFSETQRNKGNFPGRFSGRQFSNSRSEMNVSTLELGDSALYLCASSPGRRAGEETQYFGPGTRLLVL.

The chain couples TRBV3-1 to TRBJ2-7, with D maybe TRBD1 (7 bases). Germline loops: CDR1 LGHDT, CDR2 YNNKEL (reference sequence). Trimming took 4 bases from V and 2 from J, leaving 15 bases between them. This CDR3 has 15 residues. The CDR3 reads CASSPPGGLAYEQYF. The CDR3 nucleotides are TGTGCCAGCAGCCCCCCAGGGGGACTGGCCTACGAGCAGTACTTC.

V is TRBV14 and J is TRBJ1-1; D possibly corresponds to TRBD1 (5 bases). Trimming took 3 bases from V and 1 from J, leaving 9 bases between them. The CDR3 is 14 amino acids. The germline gives CDR1 SGHDN, CDR2 FVKESK. In DNA form, the CDR3 reads TGTGCCAGCAGCCAGCGGACACCGAACACTGAAGCTTTCTTT. It is translated as CASSQRTPNTEAFF.

This clonotype was detected only a few times. The chain couples TRBV5-6 to TRBJ2-6; tentatively, D is TRBD2 (6 bases). Trimming took 2 bases from V and 0 from J, leaving 15 bases between them. The V gene's germline CDR1 is SGHDT and CDR2 YYEEEE. This CDR3 contains 18 residues. The CDR3 here is CASSFAGLLVSGANVLTF. DNA of the CDR3: TGTGCCAGCAGCTTCGCGGGACTTCTGGTCTCTGGGGCCAACGTCCTGACTTTC.

This clonotype was observed many times. The chain recombines TRBV12-3 or TRBV12-4 with TRBJ2-1; the D is unclear. V was pared by 5 bases and J by 4 bases, with 21 bases between. The CDR3 spans 17 residues. CDR3 DNA sequence: TGTGCCAGCAGTCCTACGTACGGACCCTCTGGGTACAATGAGCAGTTCTTC. Translated: CASSPTYGPSGYNEQFF.

The sample holds many counts of this clonotype. The gene calls are TRBV5-1 and TRBJ1-1; 8 nucleotides align to TRBD1. The CDR3 is made up of 14 amino acids. Germline loops: CDR1 SGHRS, CDR2 YFSETQ. V gave up 0 bases and J gave up 5 bases; unmatched junction bases: 3. As DNA, the CDR3 is TGCGCCAGCAGCTTGGGGGACAGGAGAACTGAAGCTTTCTTT. This encodes CASSLGDRRTEAFF.

The chain uses TRBV5-5 and TRBJ1-4; D gene ambiguous. V lost 6 bases to trimming and J lost 8 bases, with 17 bases between them. CDR3 length equals 14 residues. Germline loops: CDR1 SGHKS, CDR2 YYEKEE (reference sequence). The CDR3 coding sequence is TGTGCCAGCACCACGGGCCTCGGAGGGGAAAAACTGTTTTTT. Its translation: CASTTGLGGEKLFF.